Listed below are T cell receptor beta chains from one sample, sequenced in a study of T-cell reconstitution after alpha-beta-depleted transplantation in children. TCRdb processed the PCR reads anew with MiXCR; each CDR3 protein has one entry. The data show about 610,000 distinct CDR3 sequences, about 10% seen once. Specimen: PBMCs from the stem cell graft donor, collected from the stem cell graft. All receptors derive from a human donor who donated a stem cell graft to a child with acute myeloid leukemia. Both conserved end residues are part of each CDR3. D genes are given only for firm matches. Clone size is stated in some rows and not others, as once, few, many or a class when expanded.

TRBJ1-6	-	few	TRBV10-3	TGTGCCATCAGTGGGGGGACCGGGGAGGGAAATTCACCCCTCCACTTT	CAISGGTGEGNSPLHF
TRBJ2-2	-	-	TRBV5-1	TGCGCCAGCAGCTGGACAGTTCTAGAGAACACCGGGGAGCTGTTTTTT	CASSWTVLENTGELFF
TRBJ2-5	TRBD2	few	TRBV11-1	TGTGCCAGCAGCCTACCTGGTAGGGCGGGAGTAGGAGAGACCCAGTACTTC	CASSLPGRAGVGETQYF
TRBJ2-4	TRBD1	-	TRBV11-2	TGTGCCAGCAGCAACAGGGGGGAAACGGGAAACATTCAGTACTTC	CASSNRGETGNIQYF
TRBJ2-1	TRBD2	many	TRBV6-5	TGTGCCAGCAGTTACGGGACCGGACTAGCGGGAGAGCATGAGCAGTTCTTC	CASSYGTGLAGEHEQFF
TRBJ2-2	-	many	TRBV20-1	TGCAGTGCTAGAGATAGCGGAGGGGATAAGACCGGGGAGCTGTTTTTT	CSARDSGGDKTGELFF
TRBJ2-1	-	few	TRBV20-1	TGCAGTGCTAGAGGGCGTTCGGTGGGGTACAATGAGCAGTTCTTC	CSARGRSVGYNEQFF
TRBJ2-5	-	many	TRBV7-2	TGTGCCAGCAGCCGGGGCGATAGCGGCCAAGAGACCCAGTACTTC	CASSRGDSGQETQYF
TRBJ2-5	-	-	TRBV7-7	TGTGCTAGCAGCTTAGGTGAAATGGCGACGGCCCAGTACTTC	CASSLGEMATAQYF
TRBJ2-6	-	-	TRBV25-1	TGTGCCAGCAGTGGCTTGCACGGGAGCCTTTCCTCTGGGGCCAACGTCCTGACTTTC	CASSGLHGSLSSGANVLTF
TRBJ2-7	-	few	TRBV2	TGTGCCAGCACCTCCCAGGCGGCCTCCTACGAGCAGTACTTC	CASTSQAASYEQYF
TRBJ2-7	TRBD2	-	TRBV27	TGTGCCAGCAGTTCGCGGGAGAGCTCCTACGAGCAGTACTTC	CASSSRESSYEQYF
TRBJ2-7	-	-	TRBV7-2	TGTGCCAGCAGCCTCCAACTGGAGCAGTACTTC	CASSLQLEQYF
TRBJ2-2	TRBD2	-	TRBV27	TGTGCCAGCAGTTTATTCCCAGCGGGAGGGCCTAACGGGGAGCTGTTTTTT	CASSLFPAGGPNGELFF
TRBJ1-5	-	-	TRBV7-9	TGTGCCAGCAGCTTAGAGGTCGGGGGGGGGCCCCAGCATTTT	CASSLEVGGGPQHF
TRBJ2-4	-	many	TRBV7-2	TGTGCCAGCAGCTTATCGGAGGGGCTTGGCATTCAGTACTTC	CASSLSEGLGIQYF
TRBJ2-2	-	-	TRBV6-5	TGTGCCAGCAGTTATTTTACGGGAGTTACCGGGGAGCTGTTTTTT	CASSYFTGVTGELFF
TRBJ2-3	-	many	TRBV5-6	TGTGCCAGCAGCTTTGCCTCGCACCCAGATACGCAGTATTTT	CASSFASHPDTQYF
TRBJ2-3	-	-	TRBV20-1	TGCAGTGCAACACCCGGAACAAAAGATAAAGATACGCAGTATTTT	CSATPGTKDKDTQYF
TRBJ2-5	-	many	TRBV14	TGTGCCAGCAGCCGGGACATAGGGAGCCAAGAGACCCAGTACTTC	CASSRDIGSQETQYF
TRBJ1-1	-	many	TRBV12-3/TRBV12-4	TGTGCCAGCAGTACCCGTCCGAACACTGAAGCTTTCTTT	CASSTRPNTEAFF
TRBJ2-7	TRBD2	-	TRBV28	TGTGCCAGCAGTTTCCTTAGCGGGAACCCCTACGAGCAGTACTTC	CASSFLSGNPYEQYF
TRBJ1-4	-	-	TRBV30	TGTGCCTGGAGTGTACGGCAGATCGTGGCTGAAAAACTGTTTTTT	CAWSVRQIVAEKLFF
TRBJ2-2	TRBD1	many	TRBV12-3/TRBV12-4	TGTGCCAGCAGTCACGGACAGGGTTACACCGGGGAGCTGTTTTTT	CASSHGQGYTGELFF
TRBJ2-7	-	few	TRBV29-1	TGCAGCGTTGCGAATGCGGGGCTAATCTCCTACGAGCAGTACTTC	CSVANAGLISYEQYF
TRBJ2-4	-	many	TRBV29-1	TGCAGCGTAGGCATGAAAGCCAAAAACATTCAGTACTTC	CSVGMKAKNIQYF
TRBJ2-1	TRBD2	-	TRBV4-2	TGTGCCAGCAGCCAGGGGGTGGGACTAGTGGTCGGTGAGCAGTTCTTC	CASSQGVGLVVGEQFF